Each of the 32 T cell receptor beta chains below was sequenced from the same sample in a study of T-cell reconstitution after alpha-beta-depleted transplantation in children. TCRbeta library preparation incorporated unique molecular identifiers. Each CDR3 protein gets one entry after TCRdb re-called the PCR reads with MiXCR. Of approximately 390,000 distinct CDR3 sequences in the sample, 11% were seen once. This specimen consisted of PBMCs from the stem cell graft donor, obtained from the stem cell graft. These receptors were taken from a human donor who donated a stem cell graft to a child with acute myeloid leukemia.

This clonotype was detected a few times. J is TRBJ2-2 and V is TRBV5-1, with D possibly being TRBD2 (6 bases). The length of the CDR3 is 16 residues. Germline CDR1 SGHRS, CDR2 YFSETQ. V was trimmed by 4 bases and J by 0 bases, leaving 13 bases between them. Here the CDR3 reads CASSPLGTANTGELFF. CDR3 nucleotide sequence: TGCGCCAGCAGCCCGCTGGGGACTGCGAACACCGGGGAGCTGTTTTTT.

CDR3 protein: CASSQAWTGELFF. The DNA of the CDR3 is TGCGCCAGCAGCCAAGCTTGGACCGGGGAGCTGTTTTTT. The rearrangement links TRBV4-3 to TRBJ2-2; D ambiguous. Deletions cut 1 base from V and 5 bases from J, with 5 bases between. Germline CDR1 LGHNA, CDR2 YSLEER. There are 13 residues in the CDR3.

This clonotype was detected a few times. V and J are TRBV20-1 and TRBJ2-3, with 9 bases that match TRBD2. Germline assignment: CDR1 DFQATT and CDR2 SNEGSKA (reference sequence). Trimming cost V 1 base and J 1 base; bases outside gene matches: 6. The CDR3 runs 16 residues. In nucleotides, the CDR3 is TGCAGTGCTAGAGTGGCGGGAGGGCCTGGCACAGATACGCAGTATTTT. It specifies CSARVAGGPGTDTQYF.

The chain employs TRBV5-1 and TRBJ1-2; 7 bases agree with TRBD1. There are 17 residues in the CDR3. The junction had 14 bases not matched to a gene; V was cut back by 0 bases and J by 6 bases. Germline values: CDR1 SGHRS, CDR2 YFSETQ. The CDR3 loop is CASSLVALVRGNNGYTF. CDR3 nucleotide sequence: TGCGCCAGCAGCTTGGTAGCTTTGGTCAGGGGGAACAATGGCTACACCTTC.

The chain recombines TRBV7-9 with TRBJ2-1; possible D gene TRBD1, 6 bases. Trimming removed 5 bases at V and 5 bases at J, with 16 bases between. The CDR3 totals 15 residues. Germline assignment: CDR1 SEHNR and CDR2 FQNEAQ (reference sequence). CDR3 amino acids: CASSLLQGTDNEQFF. The CDR3 nucleotides are TGTGCCAGCAGCCTCCTCCAGGGGACCGACAATGAGCAGTTCTTC.

This clonotype was picked up many times. The V gene is TRBV7-2, the J gene TRBJ1-1, with TRBD1 matching over 7 bases. V gave up 5 bases and J gave up 1 base; unmatched junction bases: 7. Per germline, CDR1 SGHTA and CDR2 FQGNSA. The CDR3 contains 15 residues. As DNA, the CDR3 is TGTGCCAGCAGCCAACAGGGGTTAGGGAACACTGAAGCTTTCTTT. Translating it yields CASSQQGLGNTEAFF.

There are many counts of this clonotype. The chain uses TRBV7-2 and TRBJ2-4; D perhaps matches TRBD1 (6 bases). The CDR3 covers 12 residues. Germline assignment: CDR1 SGHTA and CDR2 FQGNSA. The V end was cut by 8 bases, the J end by 2 bases, with 7 bases between. The CDR3 region has the DNA TGTGCCAGCCAGGGGCCCAAAAACATTCAGTACTTC. This encodes CASQGPKNIQYF.

This chain links TRBV27 with TRBJ2-3; 8 nucleotides align to TRBD1. Germline V gene lookup returns CDR1 MNHEY and CDR2 SMNVEV (reference sequence). The CDR3 covers 15 residues. With V trimmed by 6 bases and J by 0 bases, 5 bases remained unmatched. CDR3 DNA sequence: TGTGCCAGCAGGGCCCAGGGGGCTAGCACAGATACGCAGTATTTT. Translating it yields CASRAQGASTDTQYF.

The rearrangement joins TRBV4-1 to TRBJ2-2; 13 bases line up with TRBD2. J gave up 6 bases and V 1 base, and 2 bases lay outside the gene matches. The germline gives CDR1 MGHRA, CDR2 YSYEKL. This CDR3 has 16 amino acids. This CDR3 reads CASSQGLAGGPGELFF. CDR3 sequence (DNA): TGCGCCAGCAGCCAAGGACTAGCGGGGGGTCCCGGGGAGCTGTTTTTT.

This clonotype was seen more than once but under ten times. The chain couples TRBV30 to TRBJ2-7; the D is unclear. Germline CDR1 GTSNPN, CDR2 SVGIG (reference sequence). V lost 2 bases and J lost 3, with 5 bases in between. There are 11 residues in the CDR3. CDR3 sequence: CAWSNSYEQYF. CDR3 sequence (DNA): TGTGCCTGGAGTAACAGCTACGAGCAGTACTTC.

This clonotype was observed a few times. The rearrangement links TRBV10-3 to TRBJ2-2, with 7 bases aligning to TRBD2. The CDR3 runs 13 residues. J gave up 6 bases and V 7 bases, and 5 bases lay outside the gene matches. Germline V gene sequence: CDR1 ENHRY, CDR2 SYGVKD. The CDR3 is CAIMAGEAGELFF. The DNA for the CDR3 is TGTGCCATCATGGCGGGAGAGGCCGGGGAGCTGTTTTTT.

This rearrangement joins TRBV7-3 to TRBJ2-1; 10 positions agree with TRBD2. CDR1 is SGHTA, CDR2 FQGTGA, per germline. Trimming at V came to 2 bases and at J to 7 bases, leaving 8 bases not matched to a gene. The CDR3 runs to 16 residues. CDR3 sequence (DNA): TGTGCCAGCAGCTTATGGGCTAGCGGGAGCCTTAATGAGCAGTTCTTC. Its translation: CASSLWASGSLNEQFF. The whole variable domain, remainder taken from reference TRBV7-3 and TRBJ2-1, is GAGVSQTPSNKVTEKGKYVELRCDPISGHTALYWYRQSLGQGPEFLIYFQGTGAADDSGLPNDRFFAVRPEGSVSTLKIQRTERGDSAVYLCASSLWASGSLNEQFFGPGTRLTVL.

The gene calls are TRBV12-3 or TRBV12-4 and TRBJ2-1, with TRBD2 matching 9 bases. The CDR3 has 14 amino acids. The ends lost 3 bases at V and 8 bases at J; junction bases unmatched: 5. The CDR3 nucleotides read TGTGCCAGCAGTTTGCGGGAGGGCCTCGATGAGCAGTTCTTC. Protein sequence: CASSLREGLDEQFF.

V usage is TRBV21-1 and J usage is TRBJ1-5; the tabulated D call, TRBD1, remains unverified against the DNA. TRBV21-1 is annotated as a pseudogene. This CDR3 region has 14 residues. This CDR3 is CASSRFRESQPQHF. DNA for the CDR3: TGTGCCAGCAGCAGATTCAGGGAAAGTCAGCCCCAGCATTTT.

This clonotype was seen a handful of times. The chain couples TRBV7-2 to TRBJ2-1; 9 bases are shared with TRBD1. Per the germline V gene, CDR1 is SGHTA and CDR2 is FQGNSA. The CDR3 runs to 17 residues. V lost 2 bases and J lost 4; bases outside the gene matches: 9. The CDR3 DNA reads TGTGCCAGCAGCTTAAGGAGGGGACAGGGCCTTTACAATGAGCAGTTCTTC. As protein: CASSLRRGQGLYNEQFF.

This clonotype was counted at least ten times. V usage is TRBV7-9 and J usage is TRBJ2-5; 7 nucleotides match TRBD2. The CDR3 contains 17 residues. Germline values: CDR1 SEHNR, CDR2 FQNEAQ (reference sequence). Trimming at V came to 6 bases and at J to 3 bases, leaving 16 bases not matched to a gene. The CDR3: CASRQTWEGLYKETQYF. The CDR3 nucleotides are TGTGCCAGCAGACAGACATGGGAGGGCCTTTATAAAGAGACCCAGTACTTC.

This clonotype was detected a few times. V is TRBV7-8 and J is TRBJ2-5; perhaps TRBD2 as D (5 bases). The germline V gene encodes CDR1 SGHVS and CDR2 FQNEAQ. V dropped 2 bases and J dropped 2 bases, with 15 bases sitting between them. This CDR3 has 16 residues. The CDR3, as DNA: TGTGCCAGCAGCTTATTCATGTCGGGAAATCAAGAGACCCAGTACTTC. Protein sequence: CASSLFMSGNQETQYF. Together with reference TRBV7-8 and TRBJ2-5, the CDR3 gives the full variable domain: GAGVSQSPRYKVAKRGQDVALRCDPISGHVSLFWYQQALGQGPEFLTYFQNEAQLDKSGLPSDRFFAERPEGSVSTLKIQRTQQEDSAVYLCASSLFMSGNQETQYFGPGTRLLVL.

The rearrangement links TRBV7-9 to TRBJ2-1, with a possible D match to TRBD2 (7 bases). The germline V gene encodes CDR1 SEHNR and CDR2 FQNEAQ (reference sequence). CDR3 length equals 14 residues. Trimming stripped 6 bases from V and 10 bases from J, with 19 bases between. CDR3 sequence: CASSWASEGGEQFF. DNA for the CDR3: TGTGCCAGCAGTTGGGCCTCGGAGGGGGGGGAGCAGTTCTTC. The entire variable domain, with the rest obtained from reference TRBV7-9 and TRBJ2-1, is as follows: DTGVSQNPRHKITKRGQNVTFRCDPISEHNRLYWYRQTLGQGPEFLTYFQNEAQLEKSRLLSDRFSAERPKGSFSTLEIQRTEQGDSAMYLCASSWASEGGEQFFGPGTRLTVL.

This rearrangement joins TRBV6-1 to TRBJ2-5; maybe TRBD1 (6 bases). The germline CDR1 and CDR2 sequences are MNHNS and SASEGT. The V end lost 8 bases, the J end lost 2 bases, and 12 bases lay between the germline ends. The CDR3 is 13 residues long. CDR3 nucleotide sequence: TGTGCCAGCGATTTGACAGGACAAGAGACCCAGTACTTC. It encodes CASDLTGQETQYF.

This clonotype was seen a few times. The chain recombines TRBV24-1 with TRBJ2-1, with D unclear. Trimming stripped 3 bases from V and 9 bases from J, with 14 bases between. CDR1 is KGHDR, CDR2 SFDVKD, per germline. This CDR3 region has 14 residues. CDR3: CATSDKAKRGEQFF. The CDR3 coding sequence is TGTGCCACCAGTGATAAAGCGAAACGCGGTGAGCAGTTCTTC.

This clonotype occurred a few times. The gene calls are TRBV12-3 or TRBV12-4 and TRBJ2-3, with a weak D call TRBD2 (6 bases). The CDR3 loop spans 13 amino acids. The germline V and J ends were trimmed by 11 bases and 4 bases, with 16 bases remaining between them. The CDR3, as DNA: TGTGCCGGTGCAGTGTCTAGCGCAGATACGCAGTATTTT. Protein sequence: CAGAVSSADTQYF.

This clonotype was recorded at least ten times. This chain connects TRBV20-1 to TRBJ1-1; D not certain. CDR1 and CDR2 from the germline V gene are DFQATT and SNEGSKA (reference sequence). The CDR3 loop spans 10 amino acids. The V gene lost 6 bases and the J gene lost 5 bases, with 7 bases spanning the gap. CDR3 bases: TGCAGTGCCTTTTTAACTGAAGCTTTCTTT. This gives the protein CSAFLTEAFF.

Written as DNA, the CDR3 is TGCGCCAGCAGCTCGGGAGGGGGACAGGGACGAGGCTACACCTTC. This encodes CASSSGGGQGRGYTF. The chain joins TRBV5-1 to TRBJ1-2; 9 bases match TRBD1. Trimming at V came to 3 bases and at J to 8 bases, leaving 11 bases not matched to a gene. CDR1 is SGHRS, CDR2 YFSETQ, per germline. The CDR3 extends over 15 amino acids.

This sequence joins TRBV7-3 and TRBJ1-4, with 7 bases lining up with TRBD1. The CDR3 loop spans 15 amino acids. The ends lost 0 bases at V and 5 bases at J; junction bases unmatched: 3. Looked up from germline, CDR1 is SGHTA and CDR2 is FQGTGA. CDR3 residues: CASSLTGQANEKLFF. As DNA, the CDR3 is TGTGCCAGCAGCTTAACTGGACAGGCAAATGAAAAACTGTTTTTT.

CDR3 DNA sequence: TGTGCCAGTAGTATTGATCAGGGAAGGAATTCACCCCTCCACTTT. It is translated as CASSIDQGRNSPLHF. The genes are TRBV19 and TRBJ1-6; the D gene is possibly TRBD1 (5 bases). The length of the CDR3 is 15 residues. V lost 3 bases and J 7 bases, leaving 13 bases between the germline ends. Germline V gene lookup returns CDR1 LNHDA and CDR2 SQIVND (reference sequence). The full variable domain, its missing parts supplied by reference TRBV19 and TRBJ1-6, is DGGITQSPKYLFRKEGQNVTLSCEQNLNHDAMYWYRQDPGQGLRLIYYSQIVNDFQKGDIAEGYSVSREKKESFPLTVTSAQKNPTAFYLCASSIDQGRNSPLHFGNGTRLTVT.

This clonotype was detected only a few times. The J gene is TRBJ1-6, the V gene TRBV11-2; D is undetermined. Trimming cost V 0 bases and J 2 bases, with 5 bases left between them. The CDR3 extends over 15 amino acids. Germline lookup yields CDR1 SGHAT and CDR2 FQNNGV. CDR3 residues: CASSLDPAYNSPLHF. The CDR3 DNA reads as TGTGCCAGCAGCTTAGATCCGGCCTATAATTCACCCCTCCACTTT.

This clonotype has only a few counts. This chain connects TRBV20-1 to TRBJ1-2; 7 nucleotides align to TRBD1. The CDR3 covers 14 residues. CDR1 and CDR2 from the germline V gene are DFQATT and SNEGSKA (reference sequence). V was clipped by 5 bases and J by 4 bases; unmatched bases: 10. For the CDR3, the DNA is TGCAGTGCTTCCGGGACAGTTGGACTCTATGGCTACACCTTC. Translation: CSASGTVGLYGYTF.

V is TRBV5-5 and J is TRBJ2-3; D is unresolved. Germline V CDR1 and CDR2: SGHKS, YYEKEE (reference sequence). The germline V and J ends were trimmed by 4 bases and 4 bases, with 16 bases remaining between them. CDR3 length equals 15 residues. The CDR3, as DNA: TGTGCCAGCAGCGTCGCGACAACCCCCTCAGATACGCAGTATTTT. Protein product: CASSVATTPSDTQYF. Combining the CDR3 with reference TRBV5-5 and TRBJ2-3 gives the whole variable domain DAGVTQSPTHLIKTRGQQVTLRCSPISGHKSVSWYQQVLGQGPQFIFQYYEKEERGRGNFPDRFSARQFPNYSSELNVNALLLGDSALYLCASSVATTPSDTQYFGPGTRLTVL.

This chain links TRBV5-1 with TRBJ2-3; D gene unclear. V was shortened by 3 bases and J by 1 base, with 9 bases between the two germline ends. CDR3 length equals 14 residues. CDR1 is SGHRS, CDR2 YFSETQ, per germline. The CDR3 here is CASSWGFGTDTQYF. The CDR3 DNA reads as TGCGCCAGCAGCTGGGGTTTCGGCACAGATACGCAGTATTTT.

This clonotype came up many times. This rearrangement joins TRBV12-3 or TRBV12-4 to TRBJ1-3; no clear D. V was trimmed by 7 bases and J by 4 bases, leaving 8 bases between them. The CDR3 covers 12 residues. This CDR3 reads CASTGGGNTIYF. The CDR3 DNA follows: TGTGCCAGCACGGGAGGCGGAAACACCATATATTTT.

This clonotype showed up just a few times. The J gene is TRBJ2-4, the V gene TRBV7-9; D is uncertain. This CDR3 is 12 amino acids long. Germline V gene lookup returns CDR1 SEHNR and CDR2 FQNEAQ (reference sequence). V lost 5 bases and J lost 7, with 9 bases in between. This CDR3 is CASSHPRNIQYF. The CDR3 DNA follows: TGTGCCAGCAGCCACCCCCGCAACATTCAGTACTTC.

The chain links TRBV6-5 to TRBJ1-1; D is uncertain. Trimming left V 3 bases short and J 0 bases short, with 8 bases between. The germline gives CDR1 MNHEY, CDR2 SVGAGI. The CDR3 contains 14 residues. The CDR3 loop reads CASSYGRMNTEAFF. CDR3 coding DNA: TGTGCCAGCAGTTATGGGCGGATGAACACTGAAGCTTTCTTT.